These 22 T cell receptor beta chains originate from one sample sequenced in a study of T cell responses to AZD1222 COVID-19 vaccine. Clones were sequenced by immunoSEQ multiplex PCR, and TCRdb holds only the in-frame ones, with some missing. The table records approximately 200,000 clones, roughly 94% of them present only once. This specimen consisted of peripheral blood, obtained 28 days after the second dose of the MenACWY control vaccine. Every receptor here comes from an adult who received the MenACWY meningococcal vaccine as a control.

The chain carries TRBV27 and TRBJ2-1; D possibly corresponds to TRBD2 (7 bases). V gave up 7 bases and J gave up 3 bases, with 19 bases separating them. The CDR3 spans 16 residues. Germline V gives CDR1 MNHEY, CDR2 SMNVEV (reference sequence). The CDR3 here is CASTEVGGALYNEQFF. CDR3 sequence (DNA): TGTGCCAGCACCGAAGTTGGGGGGGCCCTCTACAATGAGCAGTTCTTC.

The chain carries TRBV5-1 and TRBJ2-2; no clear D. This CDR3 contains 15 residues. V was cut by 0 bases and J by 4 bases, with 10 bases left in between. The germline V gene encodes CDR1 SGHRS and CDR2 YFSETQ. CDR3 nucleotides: TGCGCCAGCAGCTTGGATGAAGGGCGCACCGGGGAGCTGTTTTTT. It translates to CASSLDEGRTGELFF.

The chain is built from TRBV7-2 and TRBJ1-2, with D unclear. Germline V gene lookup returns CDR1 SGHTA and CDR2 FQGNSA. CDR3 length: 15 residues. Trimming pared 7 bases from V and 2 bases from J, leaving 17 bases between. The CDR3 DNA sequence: TGTGCCAGCAACACCGTCCAAGGCTTGAACTATGGCTACACCTTC. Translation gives CASNTVQGLNYGYTF.

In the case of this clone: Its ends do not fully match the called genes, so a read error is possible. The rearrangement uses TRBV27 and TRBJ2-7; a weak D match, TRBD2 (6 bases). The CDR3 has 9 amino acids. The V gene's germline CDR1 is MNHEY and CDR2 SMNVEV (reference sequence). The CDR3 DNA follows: TGTGCCAGCAGTTCCCCGGGGGACTTC. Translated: CASSSPGDF.

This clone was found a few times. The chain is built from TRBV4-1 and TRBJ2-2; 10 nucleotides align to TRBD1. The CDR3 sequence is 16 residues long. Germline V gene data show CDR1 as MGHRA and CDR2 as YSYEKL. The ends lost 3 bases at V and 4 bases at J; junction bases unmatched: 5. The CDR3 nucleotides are TGCGCCAGCAGCCAGGGGACAGGGGTCAGCACCGGGGAGCTGTTTTTT. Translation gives CASSQGTGVSTGELFF.

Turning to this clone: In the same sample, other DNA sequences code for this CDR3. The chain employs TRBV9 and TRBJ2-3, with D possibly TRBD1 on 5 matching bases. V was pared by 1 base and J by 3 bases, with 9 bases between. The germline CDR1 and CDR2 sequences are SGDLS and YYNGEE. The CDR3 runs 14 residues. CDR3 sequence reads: CASSVQGRTDTQYF. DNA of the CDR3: TGTGCCAGCAGCGTACAGGGCAGAACAGATACGCAGTATTTT.

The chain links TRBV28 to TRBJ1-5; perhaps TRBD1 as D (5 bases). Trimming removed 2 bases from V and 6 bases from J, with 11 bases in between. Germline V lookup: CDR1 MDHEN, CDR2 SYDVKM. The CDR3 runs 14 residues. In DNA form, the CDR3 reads TGTGCCAGCAGTTTAGGGGCAGTATCTCAGCCCCAGCATTTT. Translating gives CASSLGAVSQPQHF.

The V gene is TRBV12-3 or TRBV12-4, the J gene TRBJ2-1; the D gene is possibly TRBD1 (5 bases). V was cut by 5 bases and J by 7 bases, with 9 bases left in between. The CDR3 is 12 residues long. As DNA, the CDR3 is TGTGCCAGCAGTCCTACAGGAAATGAGCAGTTCTTC. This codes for CASSPTGNEQFF.

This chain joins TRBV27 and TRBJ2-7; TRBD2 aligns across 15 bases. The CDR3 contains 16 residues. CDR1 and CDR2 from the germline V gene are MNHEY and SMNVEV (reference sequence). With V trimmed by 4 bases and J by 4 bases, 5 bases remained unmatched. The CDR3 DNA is TGTGCCAGCAGTTCGGGACTAGCGGGGGGTCTGTACGAGCAGTACTTC. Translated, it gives CASSSGLAGGLYEQYF.

The CDR3 is CASRKAGGGETQYF. The CDR3 DNA sequence: TGTGCCAGTAGGAAAGCGGGAGGAGGGGAGACCCAGTACTTC. This sequence joins TRBV19 and TRBJ2-5, with 9 bases matching TRBD2. CDR3 length: 14 amino acids. Germline values: CDR1 LNHDA, CDR2 SQIVND (reference sequence). V shed 6 bases, J shed 5 bases, and the junction held 7 bases outside the gene matches.

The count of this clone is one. CDR3 sequence: CASSQALAGAVYQETQYF. The CDR3 nucleotides read TGTGCCAGCAGCCAAGCCCTAGCGGGGGCCGTGTACCAAGAGACCCAGTACTTC. The rearrangement uses TRBV3-1 (or the pseudogene TRBV3-2) and TRBJ2-5; 10 bases map to TRBD2. The ends lost 1 base at V and 0 bases at J; junction bases unmatched: 8. Germline loops: CDR1 LGHDT, CDR2 YNNKEL (reference sequence). The CDR3 has 18 amino acids.

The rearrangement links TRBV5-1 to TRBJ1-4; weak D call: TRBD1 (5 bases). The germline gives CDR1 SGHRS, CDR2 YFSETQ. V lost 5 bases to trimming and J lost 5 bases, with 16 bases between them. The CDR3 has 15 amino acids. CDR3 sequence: CASSRRGADNEKLFF. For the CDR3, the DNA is TGCGCCAGCAGTCGTCGTGGGGCGGACAATGAAAAACTGTTTTTT.

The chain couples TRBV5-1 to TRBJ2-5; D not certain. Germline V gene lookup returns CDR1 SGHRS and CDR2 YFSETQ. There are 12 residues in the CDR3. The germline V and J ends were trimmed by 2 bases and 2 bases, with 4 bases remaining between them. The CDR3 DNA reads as TGCGCCAGCAGCTTATCACAAGAGACCCAGTACTTC. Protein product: CASSLSQETQYF.

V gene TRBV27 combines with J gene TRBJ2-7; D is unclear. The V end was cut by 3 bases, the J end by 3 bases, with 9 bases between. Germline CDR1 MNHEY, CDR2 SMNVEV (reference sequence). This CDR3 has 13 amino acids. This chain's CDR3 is CASSLASGYEQYF. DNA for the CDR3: TGTGCCAGCAGTTTGGCGAGTGGCTACGAGCAGTACTTC.

The DNA for the CDR3 is TGTGCCAGCAGCTCACAGGGGGTGTATGGCTACACCTTC. Translation: CASSSQGVYGYTF. The rearrangement links TRBV27 to TRBJ1-2, with TRBD1 identical over 8 bases. The V segment lost 6 bases and the J segment 5 bases; nucleotides outside the gene matches: 5. Germline CDR1 is MNHEY and CDR2 is SMNVEV (reference sequence). The CDR3 sequence is 13 residues long.

The CDR3: CASSSQRGDGYTF. The CDR3 nucleotides are TGCGCCAGCAGCTCCCAAAGGGGGGATGGCTACACCTTC. This chain links TRBV5-1 with TRBJ1-2, with D tentatively TRBD1 (6 bases). Germline V lookup: CDR1 SGHRS, CDR2 YFSETQ. V was trimmed by 3 bases and J by 6 bases, leaving 12 bases between them. This CDR3 contains 13 residues.

Written as DNA, the CDR3 is TGTGCCAGCAGCCAAGCAACTAGCGGAGGCAATGAGCAGTTCTTC. It encodes CASSQATSGGNEQFF. The rearrangement joins TRBV3-1 (or the pseudogene TRBV3-2) to TRBJ2-1; 8 positions agree with TRBD2. The length of the CDR3 is 15 residues. V lost 1 base, J lost 6 bases, and 5 bases stayed unmatched. Germline V gene lookup returns CDR1 LGHDT and CDR2 YNNKEL (reference sequence).

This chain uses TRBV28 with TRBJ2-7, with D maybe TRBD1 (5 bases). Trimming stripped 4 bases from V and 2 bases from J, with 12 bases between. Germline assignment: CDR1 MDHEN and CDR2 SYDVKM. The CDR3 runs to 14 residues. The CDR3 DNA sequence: TGTGCCAGCAGTTCCGTGGACATCCCCTACGAGCAGTACTTC. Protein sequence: CASSSVDIPYEQYF.

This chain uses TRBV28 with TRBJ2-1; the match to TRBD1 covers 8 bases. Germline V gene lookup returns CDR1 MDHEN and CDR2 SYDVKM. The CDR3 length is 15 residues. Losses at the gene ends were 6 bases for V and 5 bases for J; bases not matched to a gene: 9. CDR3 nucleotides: TGTGCCAGCAGCTCCCCAGGGGGCCCTGACAATGAGCAGTTCTTC. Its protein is CASSSPGGPDNEQFF.

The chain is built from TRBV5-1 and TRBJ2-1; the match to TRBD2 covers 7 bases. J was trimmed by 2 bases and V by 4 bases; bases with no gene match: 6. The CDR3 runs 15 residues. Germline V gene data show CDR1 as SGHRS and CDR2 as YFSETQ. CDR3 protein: CASSPGLSAYNEQFF. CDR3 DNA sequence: TGCGCCAGCAGCCCGGGACTATCCGCCTACAATGAGCAGTTCTTC.

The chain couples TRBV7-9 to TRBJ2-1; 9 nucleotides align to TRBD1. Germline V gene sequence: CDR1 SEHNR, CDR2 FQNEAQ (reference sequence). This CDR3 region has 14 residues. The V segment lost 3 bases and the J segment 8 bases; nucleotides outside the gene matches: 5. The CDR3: CASSLGTGRYEQFF. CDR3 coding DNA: TGTGCCAGCAGCTTGGGGACAGGGAGGTATGAGCAGTTCTTC.

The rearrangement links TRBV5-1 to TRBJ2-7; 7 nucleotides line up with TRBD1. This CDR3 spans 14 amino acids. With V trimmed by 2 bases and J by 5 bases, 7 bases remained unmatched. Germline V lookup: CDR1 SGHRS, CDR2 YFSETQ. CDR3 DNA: TGCGCCAGCAGCTTAGAGACAGGGAACCACGAGCAGTACTTC. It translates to CASSLETGNHEQYF.